This T cell receptor beta chain was sequenced in a study of neurological immune-mediated disorders. Findings of the study overall: CDR3 amino acid sequences found in expanded clones were never shared across subjects, suggesting private repertoires in all groups.

As to time point: technical triplicate 2. As for this clonotype: Its antigen is not identified. At one boundary the junction diverges from the germline segment, which might be a read error.

The cDNA was generated by 5'RACE with 10-nucleotide random UMIs. One entry per CDR3 protein, called by TCRdb with MiXCR from the 5' RACE reads. The repertoire holds approximately 28,000 distinct CDR3 sequences, with 10% to 15% as singletons. CDR1 is SGHVS and CDR2 is FNYEAQ in the germline V gene. This CDR3 spans 13 amino acids. The chain joins TRBV7-6 to TRBJ2-7; D may be TRBD2 (6 bases). Sequencing was performed on CD4+ T cells from blood. This TCR came from a female donor with HTLV-1-associated myelopathy (HAM/TSP). This chain's CDR3 is CVSSDRWGGEKYF. In DNA, the CDR3 is TGTGTCAGCAGCGATCGGTGGGGAGGCGAGAAGTACTTC.